The rows below give T cell receptor beta chains drawn from one sample of a study of cytomegalovirus exposure and HLA in healthy donors. The repertoire was sequenced with immunoSEQ multiplex PCR; TCRdb's copy has only in-frame clones and lacks some. The sample gives about 130,000 clones, over 75% of which show up once; more than 3% is in the top ten. Sequenced sample: PBMCs. These receptors came from a man younger than 35 in good health and CMV-seropositive. The CDR3 runs from the conserved cysteine through the conserved F or W. The D gene is left open where the match is weak. Clone size appears in some rows only: once, few, many, or a class for an expanded clone.

J gene | D gene | clone size | V gene | CDR3 DNA | CDR3 protein
TRBJ1-1 | . | . | TRBV11-2 | TGTGCCAGCAGCCTTGGAGGAGACACTGAAGCTTTCTTT | CASSLGGDTEAFF
TRBJ2-2 | TRBD1 | . | TRBV9 | TGTGCCAGCAGCGCCTCAGGGGGCACCGGGGAGCTGTTTTTT | CASSASGGTGELFF
TRBJ1-3 | . | . | TRBV4-3 | TGCGCCAGCAGCCAAGATTGGACAGCCGGAAACACCATATATTTT | CASSQDWTAGNTIYF
TRBJ1-2 | . | . | TRBV5-4 | TGTGCCAGCAGCTCCCGGGATGATCGCATCTATAACTATGGCTACACCTTC | CASSSRDDRIYNYGYTF
TRBJ1-5 | . | . | TRBV9 | TGTGCCAGCAGCGTAGAGGGGAGCAATCAGCCCCAGCATTTT | CASSVEGSNQPQHF
TRBJ1-1 | . | . | TRBV6-5 | TGTGCCACACTGGGCGGGGGCCCTGAAGCTTTCTTT | CATLGGGPEAFF
TRBJ1-5 | TRBD1 | once | TRBV19 | TGTGCCAGTACGGGACAGACAAATCAGCCCCAGCATTTT | CASTGQTNQPQHF
TRBJ2-7 | . | . | TRBV7-2 | TGTGCCAGCAGTCTATACCGGACAGCTGGCGAGCAGTACTTC | CASSLYRTAGEQYF
TRBJ2-2 | TRBD2 | . | TRBV7-2 | TGTGCCAGCAGCTTCTTGTTCAGAACTAGCGGGACCGGGGAGCTGTTTTTT | CASSFLFRTSGTGELFF
TRBJ1-1 | TRBD1 | . | TRBV7-2 | TGTGCCAGCAGCTTGACGAGACCGGGACAGGGGACGGGCACTGAAGCTTTCTTT | CASSLTRPGQGTGTEAFF
TRBJ2-1 | TRBD1 | . | TRBV7-9 | TGTGCCAGCAGACAGGGGGCATCGTCCTACAATGAGCAGTTCTTC | CASRQGASSYNEQFF
TRBJ2-5 | TRBD2 | . | TRBV4-3 | TGCGCCAGCAGCCAACGGGGGGGCTTTGGGACCCAGTACTTC | CASSQRGGFGTQYF
TRBJ1-2 | . | . | TRBV19 | TGTGCCAGTAGTATGGGGGCGAGGGTTAACTATGGCTACACCTTC | CASSMGARVNYGYTF
TRBJ2-5 | . | . | TRBV9 | TGTGCCAGCAGCGTCGGGTCGAGTAGGGAGACCCAGTACTTC | CASSVGSSRETQYF
TRBJ2-3 | . | . | TRBV11-2 | TGTGCCAGCAGCTTGCAAGCGGGCACAGATACGCAGTATTTT | CASSLQAGTDTQYF
TRBJ2-3 | TRBD2 | . | TRBV4-3 | TGCGCCAGCCAAGTAGCGGGAGAAGATACGCAGTATTTT | CASQVAGEDTQYF
TRBJ2-1 | TRBD1 | . | TRBV7-7 | TGTGCCAGCAGCTGGGACAGGGACAATGAGCAGTTCTTC | CASSWDRDNEQFF